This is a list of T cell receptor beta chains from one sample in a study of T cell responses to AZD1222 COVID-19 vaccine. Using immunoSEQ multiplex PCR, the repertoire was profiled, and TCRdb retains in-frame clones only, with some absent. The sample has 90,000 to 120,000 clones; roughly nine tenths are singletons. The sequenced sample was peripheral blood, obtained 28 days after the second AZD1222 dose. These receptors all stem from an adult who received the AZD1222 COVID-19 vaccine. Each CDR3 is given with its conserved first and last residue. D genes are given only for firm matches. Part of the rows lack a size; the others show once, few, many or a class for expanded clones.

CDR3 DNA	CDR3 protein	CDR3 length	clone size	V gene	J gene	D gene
TGTGCCAGCAGCTTGGATGCAGGGGAATACAATGAGCAGTTCTTC	CASSLDAGEYNEQFF	15	-	TRBV5-4	TRBJ2-1	-
TGCGCCAGCAGCACCGGCGCGGGGAATGAAAAACTGTTTTTT	CASSTGAGNEKLFF	14	-	TRBV5-1	TRBJ1-4	-
TGTGCCAGCAGTGAGTCAACAGGGCCCGGTTATGGCTACACCTTC	CASSESTGPGYGYTF	15	few	TRBV6-1	TRBJ1-2	-
TGCGCCAGCAGTGAGTCCTCAGGGGGCAGCCCCTACGAGCAGTACTTC	CASSESSGGSPYEQYF	16	-	TRBV10-2	TRBJ2-7	TRBD1
TGTGCCAGCAGCCAGGGTGCCGGACAGGGGGGAAACACCATATATTTT	CASSQGAGQGGNTIYF	16	-	TRBV4-2	TRBJ1-3	TRBD1
TGTGCCTGGAGTGTAGGAGGGGCGAGATCCTACGAGCAGTACTTC	CAWSVGGARSYEQYF	15	-	TRBV30	TRBJ2-7	-
TGTGCCTGGGGTACAGGGTTCGGGTATGGCTACACCTTC	CAWGTGFGYGYTF	13	-	TRBV30	TRBJ1-2	-
TGTGCCTGGAGTACGACGCAGGGGGCGGTTGTCACCTTC	CAWSTTQGAVVTF	13	-	TRBV30	TRBJ1-2	TRBD1
TGTGCCACCAGCAGAGATCGTGGTTATAATTCACCCCTCCACTTT	CATSRDRGYNSPLHF	15	-	TRBV15	TRBJ1-6	-
TGTGCCAGCTCATCACAGACCAGCACAGATACGCAGTATTTT	CASSSQTSTDTQYF	14	-	TRBV18	TRBJ2-3	-
TGTGCCAGCAGCCAAGTCCCCTCGACCTACGAGCAGTACTTC	CASSQVPSTYEQYF	14	-	TRBV4-2	TRBJ2-7	-
TGCGCCAGCAGTGAGTCGAGGGGCGGCAGCGAGACCCAGTACTTC	CASSESRGGSETQYF	15	-	TRBV10-1	TRBJ2-5	-
TGTGCCAGCAGCTTAGGAGGGGGCGAGCAGTACTTC	CASSLGGGEQYF	12	once	TRBV7-2	TRBJ2-7	-
TGTGCCAGCAGTGAAGAGGGGGCCGGGGTAGCTTTCTTT	CASSEEGAGVAFF	13	few	TRBV2	TRBJ1-1	TRBD1
TGCAGTGCTAGTACCAGGGTCAGCAATCAGCCCCAGCATTTT	CSASTRVSNQPQHF	14	-	TRBV20-1	TRBJ1-5	-
TGTGCCAGCAGCTTGGAAGGATCCGAGTTCACTGAAGCTTTCTTT	CASSLEGSEFTEAFF	15	once	TRBV5-5	TRBJ1-1	-
TGTGCCAGCTCCCAAATTGAGGGCGGGAATTCACCCCTCCACTTT	CASSQIEGGNSPLHF	15	-	TRBV18	TRBJ1-6	-
TGTGCCACCAGTGATTTGCAGAGGGTGGACCCTAAATTAGGGGAAAAACTGTTTTTT	CATSDLQRVDPKLGEKLFF	19	few	TRBV24-1	TRBJ1-4	-
TGTGCCAGCAGCCCCGGTCAGGGAGAATACAATGAGCAGTTCTTC	CASSPGQGEYNEQFF	15	few	TRBV11-1	TRBJ2-1	-
TGTGCCAGCAGCTTAGGCCCCGGGCAGGGGTTGGGGGAGACCCAGTACTTC	CASSLGPGQGLGETQYF	17	-	TRBV13	TRBJ2-5	-
TGTGCCATCAGTGTGGGGCCGGTCAACGAGCAGTACTTC	CAISVGPVNEQYF	13	-	TRBV10-3	TRBJ2-7	-
TGTGCCAGTAGCGAAAGACCGTACTCTGGAAACACCATATATTTT	CASSERPYSGNTIYF	15	-	TRBV19	TRBJ1-3	-
TGCGCCAGCAGCTTGGCCGTAGCAGGGGGAGGAAACACCATATATTTT	CASSLAVAGGGNTIYF	16	-	TRBV5-1	TRBJ1-3	TRBD1
TGTGCCAGCAGCCAAGATCTTGCGTCCTACAATGAGCAGTTCTTC	CASSQDLASYNEQFF	15	-	TRBV3-1/TRBV3-2	TRBJ2-1	-
TGTGCCAGCAGCAGTGACAGCTACTATGGCTACACCTTC	CASSSDSYYGYTF	13	-	TRBV14	TRBJ1-2	-
TGTGCCAGTAGTTCTCGGGCAGGGGCGAACACTGAAGCTTTCTTT	CASSSRAGANTEAFF	15	-	TRBV19	TRBJ1-1	-
TGTGCCAGCAGCTTAGATCCGGGGGCCGGGAATGAGCAGTTCTTC	CASSLDPGAGNEQFF	15	-	TRBV11-2	TRBJ2-1	-
TGTGCCAGTAGTAGGAGGGGTTCCTACGAGCAGTACTTC	CASSRRGSYEQYF	13	-	TRBV19	TRBJ2-7	-
TGTGCCAGCAGCGTGGACTCGTCCTACGAGCAGTACTTC	CASSVDSSYEQYF	13	-	TRBV7-2	TRBJ2-7	-
TGTGCCAGCAGTGAAGCGTCCGGGCAGCCCGCGACCTTGGGCTACACCTTC	CASSEASGQPATLGYTF	17	-	TRBV6-1	TRBJ1-2	-
TGTGCCACTGTAGCGGGGGGTTTCCAAGAGACCCAGTACTTC	CATVAGGFQETQYF	14	-	TRBV6-5	TRBJ2-5	TRBD2
TGTGCCAGCAGCGACCCTGGGGTACAAGAGACCCAGTACTTC	CASSDPGVQETQYF	14	-	TRBV6-5	TRBJ2-5	-
TGTGCCAGCAGTTTAACTGGACCCTCGTACGAGCAGTACTTC	CASSLTGPSYEQYF	14	few	TRBV28	TRBJ2-7	-
TGTGCCAGCAGCCAAGTAGGGTCATACGAGCAGTACTTC	CASSQVGSYEQYF	13	-	TRBV4-2	TRBJ2-7	-
TGTGCCAGTAGTATAGGAGGGAACACTGAAGCTTTCTTT	CASSIGGNTEAFF	13	-	TRBV19	TRBJ1-1	-
TGCGCCAGCAGCCAAGGGGCGGGAGCTATCCAAGAGACCCAGTACTTC	CASSQGAGAIQETQYF	16	-	TRBV4-1	TRBJ2-5	TRBD2